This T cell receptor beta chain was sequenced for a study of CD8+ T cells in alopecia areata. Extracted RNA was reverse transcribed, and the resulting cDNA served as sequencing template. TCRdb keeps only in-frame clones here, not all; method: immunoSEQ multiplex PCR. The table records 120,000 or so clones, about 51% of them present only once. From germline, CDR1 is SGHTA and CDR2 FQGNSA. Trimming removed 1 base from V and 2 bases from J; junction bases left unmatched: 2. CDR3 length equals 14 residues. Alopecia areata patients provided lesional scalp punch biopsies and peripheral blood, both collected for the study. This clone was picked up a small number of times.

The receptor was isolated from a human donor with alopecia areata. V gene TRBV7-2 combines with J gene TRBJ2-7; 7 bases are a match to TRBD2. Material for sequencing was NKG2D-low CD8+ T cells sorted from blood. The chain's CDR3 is CASSLGSGAYEQYF. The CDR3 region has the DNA TGTGCCAGCAGCTTAGGCAGCGGGGCCTACGAGCAGTACTTC.